The rows below give T cell receptor beta chains drawn from one sample of a study of a mutant IDH1 vaccine in newly diagnosed glioma. Repertoires were generated with immunoSEQ multiplex PCR, while TCRdb's copy carries only in-frame clones and drops some. The table lists approximately 66,000 clones, roughly 80% of them singletons, with about 4.6% in the top ten. No antigen has been identified for these receptors. This specimen was PBMCs, taken from a glioma patient whose treatment included an IDH1 peptide vaccine. The receptors shown here come from a man between 25 and 39 years old with glioma. Both conserved end residues are part of each CDR3.

>TRBV5-1|TRBJ1-5
CASSLEGTGNQPQHF
>TRBV11-3|TRBJ1-1
CASSGGTVNTEAFF
>TRBV27|TRBJ1-2
CASSRSDRVYGYTF
>TRBV4-2|TRBJ2-3
CASSQYPEADTQYF
>TRBV9|TRBJ1-5
CASSVAGNQPQHF
>TRBV6-5|TRBJ2-7
CASSLGQDLYEQYF
>TRBV6-4|TRBJ2-1
CASSDIAGSYNEQFF
>TRBV5-5|TRBJ1-5
CASSLLGTVIDQPQHF
>TRBV11-2|TRBJ1-6
CASSDARVSPLHF
>TRBV28|TRBJ1-4
CASSPRTGDLYLANEKLFF
>TRBV5-1|TRBJ1-3
CASSLRLGGTDSGNTIYF
>TRBV11-3|TRBJ2-7
CASSSGASYEQYF
>TRBV6-1|TRBJ2-2
CASKQRGDTGELFF
>TRBV7-2|TRBJ2-7
CASSLSRDYEQYF
>TRBV5-8|TRBJ1-5
CASSKTGGHQPQHF
>TRBV6-6|TRBJ1-1
CASSYSPSGDTEAFF
>TRBV6-4|TRBJ2-1
CASSREQGAVNEQFF